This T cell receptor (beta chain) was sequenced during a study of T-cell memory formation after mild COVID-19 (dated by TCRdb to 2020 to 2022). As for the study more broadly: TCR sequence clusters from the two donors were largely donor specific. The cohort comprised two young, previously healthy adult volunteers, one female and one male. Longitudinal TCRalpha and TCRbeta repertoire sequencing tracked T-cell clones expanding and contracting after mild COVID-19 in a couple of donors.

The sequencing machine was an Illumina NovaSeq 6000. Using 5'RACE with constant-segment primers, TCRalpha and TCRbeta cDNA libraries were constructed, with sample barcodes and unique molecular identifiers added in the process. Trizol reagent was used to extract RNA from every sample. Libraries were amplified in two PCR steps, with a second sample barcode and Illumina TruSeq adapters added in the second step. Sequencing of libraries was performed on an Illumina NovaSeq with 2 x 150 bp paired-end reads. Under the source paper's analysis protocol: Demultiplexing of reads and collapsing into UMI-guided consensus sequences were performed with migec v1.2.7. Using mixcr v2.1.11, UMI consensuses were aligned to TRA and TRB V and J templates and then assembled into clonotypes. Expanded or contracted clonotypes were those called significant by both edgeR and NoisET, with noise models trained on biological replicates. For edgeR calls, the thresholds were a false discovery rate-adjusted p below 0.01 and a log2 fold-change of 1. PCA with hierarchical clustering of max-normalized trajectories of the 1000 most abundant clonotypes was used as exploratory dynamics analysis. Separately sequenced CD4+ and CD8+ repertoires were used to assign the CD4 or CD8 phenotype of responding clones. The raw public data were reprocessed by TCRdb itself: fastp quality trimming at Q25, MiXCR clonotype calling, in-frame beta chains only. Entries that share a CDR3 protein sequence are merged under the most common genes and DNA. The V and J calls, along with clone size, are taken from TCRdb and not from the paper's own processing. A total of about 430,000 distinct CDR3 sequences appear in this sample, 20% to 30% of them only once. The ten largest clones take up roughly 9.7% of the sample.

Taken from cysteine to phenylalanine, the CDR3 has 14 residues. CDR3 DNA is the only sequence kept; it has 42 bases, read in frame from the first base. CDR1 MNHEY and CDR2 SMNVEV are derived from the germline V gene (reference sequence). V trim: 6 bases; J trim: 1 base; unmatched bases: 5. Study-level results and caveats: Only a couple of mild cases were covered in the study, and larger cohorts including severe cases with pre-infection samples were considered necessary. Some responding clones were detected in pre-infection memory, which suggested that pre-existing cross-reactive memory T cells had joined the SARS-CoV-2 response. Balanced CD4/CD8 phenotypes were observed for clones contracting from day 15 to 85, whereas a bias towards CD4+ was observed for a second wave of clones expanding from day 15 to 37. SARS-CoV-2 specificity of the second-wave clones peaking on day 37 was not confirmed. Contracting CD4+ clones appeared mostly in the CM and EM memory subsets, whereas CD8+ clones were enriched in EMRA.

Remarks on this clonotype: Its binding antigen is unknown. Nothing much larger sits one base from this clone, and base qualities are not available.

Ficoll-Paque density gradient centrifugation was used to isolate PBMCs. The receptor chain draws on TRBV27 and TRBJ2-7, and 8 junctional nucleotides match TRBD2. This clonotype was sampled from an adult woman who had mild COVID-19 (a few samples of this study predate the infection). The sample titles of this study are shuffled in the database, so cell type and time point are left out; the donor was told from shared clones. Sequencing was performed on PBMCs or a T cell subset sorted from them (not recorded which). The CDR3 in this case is CASSRGGRSYEQYF. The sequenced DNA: TGTGCCAGCAGCCGGGGGGGGCGTTCCTACGAGCAGTACTTC.